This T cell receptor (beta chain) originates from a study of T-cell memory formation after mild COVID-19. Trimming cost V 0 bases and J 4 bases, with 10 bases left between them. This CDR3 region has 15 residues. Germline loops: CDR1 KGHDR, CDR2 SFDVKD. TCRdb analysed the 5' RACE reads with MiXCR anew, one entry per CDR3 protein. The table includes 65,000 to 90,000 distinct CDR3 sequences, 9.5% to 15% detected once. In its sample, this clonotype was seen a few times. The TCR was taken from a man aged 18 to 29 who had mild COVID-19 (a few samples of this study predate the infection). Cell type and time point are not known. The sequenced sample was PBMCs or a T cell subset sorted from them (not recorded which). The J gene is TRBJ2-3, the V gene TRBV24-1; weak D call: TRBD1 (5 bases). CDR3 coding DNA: TGTGCCACCAGTGATTTGGAACAGGCGGCAGATACGCAGTATTTT. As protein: CATSDLEQAADTQYF.